These 27 T cell receptor beta chains came from one sample sequenced in a study of identical twins' blood T cells. TCRdb fed the 5' RACE reads into MiXCR, producing one record per CDR3 protein. The sample contains 350,000 to 450,000 distinct CDR3 sequences, roughly 31% of which appear only once. The material sequenced was PBMCs. The receptors were sampled from a woman aged 18-50 years in good health.

Comment on this clonotype: At one end the junction does not follow the germline gene, possibly because of a read error. In DNA form, the CDR3 reads TGCACCAGCAAAAAGCGGGAGGTGGGCACAGATACGCAGTATTTT. Protein product: CTSKKREVGTDTQYF. The chain recombines TRBV5-1 with TRBJ2-3, with 9 bases identical to TRBD2. This CDR3 comprises 15 residues. Germline V gene sequence: CDR1 SGHRS, CDR2 YFSETQ.

This clonotype was seen more than once but under ten times. The V gene is TRBV4-1, the J gene TRBJ1-1; 7 nucleotides agree with TRBD1. V was clipped by 4 bases and J by 1 base; unmatched bases: 12. The CDR3 is made up of 17 amino acids. The germline CDR1 and CDR2 sequences are MGHRA and YSYEKL. The CDR3: CASSPTGSPTWNTEAFF. CDR3 DNA: TGCGCCAGCAGCCCGACAGGGTCTCCAACTTGGAACACTGAAGCTTTCTTT.

The chain is built from TRBV29-1 and TRBJ2-2; D is uncertain. The V and J ends lost 0 bases and 4 bases respectively, with 9 bases between them. CDR1 SQVTM and CDR2 ANQGSEA come from the germline V gene. The CDR3 runs to 14 residues. The CDR3 DNA reads TGCAGCGTTGAAGATCTGGTGGGCACCGGGGAGCTGTTTTTT. It specifies CSVEDLVGTGELFF.

A remark on this clonotype: A read error may be the cause here, since a much bigger clone is one base away. The chain uses TRBV5-1 and TRBJ2-1; unclear D gene. The CDR3 extends over 11 amino acids. The germline V and J ends were trimmed by 6 bases and 10 bases, with 11 bases remaining between them. Germline CDR1 and CDR2: SGHRS and YFSETQ. The CDR3 region is CASISFGEQFF. The CDR3 DNA follows: TGCGCCAGCATTTCCTTCGGGGAGCAGTTCTTC.

The J gene is TRBJ2-1, the V gene TRBV11-2; maybe TRBD2 (6 bases). V lost 1 base and J lost 3, with 13 bases in between. This CDR3 is built from 16 residues. Germline V gene lookup returns CDR1 SGHAT and CDR2 FQNNGV. The CDR3 DNA sequence: TGTGCCAGCAGCTTAGTCGGTAGCGGACACTACAATGAGCAGTTCTTC. Its protein is CASSLVGSGHYNEQFF.

This clonotype was recorded only once. The chain couples TRBV3-1 to TRBJ2-2; 8 bases are shared with TRBD1. The CDR3 consists of 13 residues. V trimming: 4 bases; J trimming: 6 bases; junction bases outside the gene matches: 1. CDR1 and CDR2 (germline): LGHDT, YNNKEL (reference sequence). CDR3 in amino acids: CASSRQGSGELFF. The CDR3 nucleotides are TGTGCCAGCAGCCGACAGGGGTCCGGGGAGCTGTTTTTT.

This clonotype was detected many times. The CDR3: CASSLGPGGNQPQHF. CDR3 coding DNA: TGTGCCAGCAGCTTAGGCCCAGGTGGCAATCAGCCCCAGCATTTT. V is TRBV13 and J is TRBJ1-5; unclear D gene. V was clipped by 0 bases and J by 2 bases, with 8 bases between them. From germline, CDR1 is PRHDT and CDR2 FYEKMQ (reference sequence). The CDR3 length is 15 residues.

The table lists this clonotype with a few counts. The V call is TRBV23-1, the J call TRBJ2-6, with D unclear. TRBV23-1 has ORF status, its function being uncertain. The CDR3 length is 16 residues. V was cut by 1 base and J by 0 bases, with 7 bases left in between. The CDR3 DNA reads as TGCGCCAGCAGTCAATGTCGGAGCTCTGGGGCCAACGTCCTGACTTTC. Translation gives CASSQCRSSGANVLTF.

Comment on this clonotype: The junction does not match germline at one end; this may be a read error. The chain employs TRBV29-1 and TRBJ1-1; unclear D gene. The V gene's germline CDR1 is SQVTM and CDR2 ANQGSEA. CDR3 length: 13 amino acids. DNA of the CDR3: TGCAGCCCTTCCGGGGTGAAGGGCGCTGAAGCTTTATTT. This encodes CSPSGVKGAEALF.

This clonotype was recorded a few times. The chain combines TRBV19 with TRBJ1-1, with 8 bases that match TRBD1. CDR3 length: 16 residues. CDR1 is LNHDA, CDR2 SQIVND, per germline (reference sequence). V gave up 4 bases and J gave up 0 bases; unmatched junction bases: 7. The chain's CDR3 is CASSTGQGRMNTEAFF. The CDR3 bases are TGTGCCAGTAGTACTGGACAGGGTAGGATGAACACTGAAGCTTTCTTT.

This clonotype appeared a few times. The J gene is TRBJ2-2, the V gene TRBV7-8; 7 bases match TRBD2. Trimming at V came to 4 bases and at J to 2 bases, leaving 1 base not matched to a gene. There are 14 residues in the CDR3. From germline, CDR1 is SGHVS and CDR2 FQNEAQ. CDR3 amino acids: CASSWTRNTGELFF. CDR3 nucleotides: TGTGCCAGCAGCTGGACTAGAAACACCGGGGAGCTGTTTTTT.

This clonotype came up many times. The chain links TRBV13 to TRBJ2-5; TRBD1 matches at 7 bases. Germline assignment: CDR1 PRHDT and CDR2 FYEKMQ (reference sequence). J was trimmed by 3 bases and V by 5 bases; bases with no gene match: 3. This CDR3 spans 13 amino acids. The CDR3 bases are TGTGCCAGCAGCACAGGGACAGAAGAGACCCAGTACTTC. Encoded protein: CASSTGTEETQYF.

This clonotype was seen at least ten times. One base away lies a much larger clone, so this may be a sequencing read error. The CDR3 loop is CASSDGTSTDTQYF. The CDR3 DNA reads TGTGCCAGCAGTGACGGGACTAGCACAGATACGCAGTATTTT. The chain recombines TRBV2 with TRBJ2-3, with D perhaps matching TRBD2 (6 bases). The CDR3 runs 14 residues. The V and J ends lost 3 bases and 0 bases respectively, with 7 bases between them. In germline, CDR1 is SNHLY, CDR2 FYNNEI.

This clonotype was recorded a few times. The chain links TRBV4-3 to TRBJ2-7; TRBD1 is a possible D gene (6 bases). Trimming stripped 4 bases from V and 2 bases from J, with 15 bases between. Per germline, CDR1 LGHNA and CDR2 YSLEER. This CDR3 is built from 15 residues. CDR3 sequence (DNA): TGCGCCAGCAGCCGATTAAGAGGACAGACCTACGAGCAGTACTTC. It encodes CASSRLRGQTYEQYF.

The table lists this clonotype with many counts. V and J are TRBV2 and TRBJ2-4; D not resolved. The CDR3 runs 14 residues. Germline CDR1 SNHLY, CDR2 FYNNEI. V lost 1 base, J lost 2 bases, and 6 bases lay in between. For the CDR3, the DNA is TGTGCCAGCAGTGAAGGGGTGACCAAAAACATTCAGTACTTC. This translates into CASSEGVTKNIQYF.

The chain links TRBV6-1 to TRBJ1-1; D is perhaps TRBD1 (5 bases). The germline CDR1 and CDR2 sequences are MNHNS and SASEGT. This CDR3 is 13 amino acids long. V lost 1 base and J lost 4, with 7 bases in between. CDR3 amino acids: CASSEVRGTEAFF. For the CDR3, the DNA is TGTGCCAGCAGTGAAGTAAGGGGCACTGAAGCTTTCTTT.

Only a few counts were recorded for this clonotype. The chain combines TRBV29-1 with TRBJ2-3; D is ambiguous. The germline CDR1 and CDR2 sequences are SQVTM and ANQGSEA. The CDR3 covers 13 residues. V was trimmed by 7 bases and J by 0 bases, leaving 11 bases between them. The CDR3 DNA reads as TGCAGCGCAGAACGCCACAGCACAGATACGCAGTATTTT. This translates into CSAERHSTDTQYF.

The rearrangement links TRBV5-1 to TRBJ2-2; unclear D gene. V was pared by 4 bases and J by 0 bases, with 10 bases between. CDR1 and CDR2 (germline): SGHRS, YFSETQ. The CDR3 has 15 residues. The CDR3 nucleotides read TGCGCCAGCAGCCCCATTAAAACGAACACCGGGGAGCTGTTTTTT. Its protein is CASSPIKTNTGELFF. The full variable domain, in which reference TRBV5-1 and TRBJ2-2 provide the parts outside the CDR3, is KAGVTQTPRYLIKTRGQQVTLSCSPISGHRSVSWYQQTPGQGLQFLFEYFSETQRNKGNFPGRFSGRQFSNSRSEMNVSTLELGDSALYLCASSPIKTNTGELFFGEGSRLTVL.

V and J are TRBV6-2 or TRBV6-3 and TRBJ1-1; D remains unclear. CDR3 length: 13 residues. Deletions cut 7 bases from V and 4 bases from J, with 13 bases between. Per germline, CDR1 MNHEY and CDR2 SVGEGT. CDR3 loop: CASTRLWGTEAFF. The CDR3 DNA reads as TGTGCCAGCACCCGGCTGTGGGGCACTGAAGCTTTCTTT.

The chain is built from TRBV29-1 and TRBJ1-2; TRBD1 matches 7 bases. The ends lost 0 bases at V and 4 bases at J; junction bases unmatched: 8. The CDR3 is made up of 15 amino acids. Germline V gene lookup returns CDR1 SQVTM and CDR2 ANQGSEA. CDR3 sequence reads: CSVEDPEGAIYGYTF. The CDR3 DNA sequence: TGCAGCGTTGAAGACCCCGAGGGGGCGATCTATGGCTACACCTTC.

This clonotype has just a few counts. The CDR3 loop is CASSAGTGYTEAFF. CDR3 in DNA: TGTGCCAGTAGTGCCGGGACAGGGTACACTGAAGCTTTCTTT. The gene calls are TRBV19 and TRBJ1-1; 9 nucleotides align to TRBD1. Trimming took 5 bases from V and 3 from J; bases not matched to a gene: 4. The CDR3 is 14 amino acids. The germline V gene has CDR1 LNHDA and CDR2 SQIVND (reference sequence).

This clonotype was counted a few times. The chain couples TRBV6-5 to TRBJ1-1; D call uncertain. This CDR3 has 11 amino acids. V lost 7 bases and J 14 bases, leaving 17 bases between the germline ends. Germline V gives CDR1 MNHEY, CDR2 SVGAGI. The CDR3, as DNA: TGTGCCAGCACCCAAGCAGCCTCGGTCTTCTTT. It is translated as CASTQAASVFF.

In its sample, this clonotype was seen a few times. The V gene is TRBV20-1, the J gene TRBJ1-3, with D uncertain. The CDR3 extends over 12 amino acids. Trimming stripped 6 bases from V and 0 bases from J, with 6 bases between. Looked up from germline, CDR1 is DFQATT and CDR2 is SNEGSKA (reference sequence). The CDR3 DNA sequence: TGCAGTGCCACCCACTCTGGAAACACCATATATTTT. Protein: CSATHSGNTIYF.

The rearrangement links TRBV12-3 or TRBV12-4 to TRBJ2-1; D gene unclear. Trimming stripped 4 bases from V and 7 bases from J, with 8 bases between. The CDR3 has 12 amino acids. The CDR3 loop is CASSSRVNEQFF. The CDR3 DNA sequence: TGTGCCAGCAGTTCTAGGGTAAATGAGCAGTTCTTC.

J is TRBJ1-1 and V is TRBV7-6; no reliable D call. The CDR3 is 14 residues long. V shed 2 bases and J shed 0 bases, with 7 bases lying between them. Germline V gene sequence: CDR1 SGHVS, CDR2 FNYEAQ. CDR3 in amino acids: CASSLNSLNTEAFF. CDR3 coding DNA: TGTGCCAGCAGCTTAAACAGTCTGAACACTGAAGCTTTCTTT. Full variable domain (remainder filled in from reference TRBV7-6 and TRBJ1-1): GAGVSQSPRYKVTKRGQDVALRCDPISGHVSLYWYRQALGQGPEFLTYFNYEAQQDKSGLPNDRFSAERPEGSISTLTIQRTEQRDSAMYRCASSLNSLNTEAFFGQGTRLTVV.

This chain connects TRBV20-1 to TRBJ2-7, with 9 bases matching TRBD2. With V trimmed by 5 bases and J by 4 bases, 6 bases remained unmatched. The V gene's germline CDR1 is DFQATT and CDR2 SNEGSKA (reference sequence). This CDR3 contains 13 residues. The CDR3 DNA sequence: TGCAGTGCTTACTTAGCGGGAGCGTACGAGCAGTACTTC. As protein: CSAYLAGAYEQYF.

This clonotype was seen more than once but under ten times. The chain carries TRBV6-5 and TRBJ2-6; no clear D gene. This CDR3 is 14 amino acids long. V lost 3 bases and J lost 2, with 5 bases in between. CDR1 is MNHEY and CDR2 is SVGAGI in the germline V gene. CDR3 region: CASSYDTGANVLTF. The CDR3 coding sequence is TGTGCCAGCAGTTATGACACTGGGGCCAACGTCCTGACTTTC.